These 27 T cell receptor beta chains were sequenced from one sample in a study of Ad26.COV2.S vaccination and SARS-CoV-2 variants (dated by TCRdb to the early 2020s). The library relied on the immunoSEQ multiplex PCR assay. Held by TCRdb, this immuneACCESS table contains in-frame sequences only and omits some clones. Under half of the omission traces to an unresolved V gene where checked; the cause of the rest is unknown. Within this sample are about 460,000 clones, with roughly nine tenths of them counted one time only. Clones ranked in the top ten supply around 1.6% of the sample. The sample's treatment or condition label is to be understood as: roughly 19 received Ad26.COV2.S at low or high dose, single or two shots; roughly five received placebo; per-sample allocation not given. Repertoires of vaccine and placebo recipients were sequenced from samples taken on day 63 after the first injection.

The source was peripheral blood, collected in a trial of Ad26.COV2.S vaccine versus placebo. Receptors originate from a person between 18 and 65 years old who received the Ad26.COV2.S COVID-19 vaccine or a placebo.

The chain combines TRBV10-3 with TRBJ1-1; D not certain. This CDR3 has 14 amino acids. With 0 bases removed from V and 4 bases from J, the gap between germline ends came to 9 bases. Germline lookup yields CDR1 ENHRY and CDR2 SYGVKD. For the CDR3, the DNA is TGTGCCATCAGTGAGTCGTCTGAGTTCACTGAAGCTTTCTTT. Translated, it gives CAISESSEFTEAFF.

This rearrangement joins TRBV11-2 to TRBJ2-3; 9 bases align to TRBD2. The CDR3 has 15 amino acids. Germline V gene lookup returns CDR1 SGHAT and CDR2 FQNNGV. V shed 3 bases, J shed 6 bases, and the junction held 7 bases outside the gene matches. CDR3 residues: CASSFAGGRVDTQYF. As DNA, the CDR3 is TGTGCCAGCAGCTTCGCGGGGGGGCGGGTGGATACGCAGTATTTT.

This clone was detected once. V usage is TRBV4-1 and J usage is TRBJ1-6; weak D call: TRBD1 (6 bases). Trimming removed 1 base from V and 9 bases from J, with 19 bases in between. The germline CDR1 and CDR2 sequences are MGHRA and YSYEKL. CDR3 length equals 17 residues. The DNA of the CDR3 is TGCGCCAGCAGCCAAGGCACCGGAAGAGGGGGATTTTCACCCCTCCACTTT. This gives the protein CASSQGTGRGGFSPLHF.

The chain joins TRBV4-1 to TRBJ2-7; possible D gene TRBD1, 5 bases. Trimming removed 3 bases from V and 3 bases from J, with 15 bases in between. Germline CDR1 and CDR2: MGHRA and YSYEKL. This CDR3 contains 15 residues. The CDR3 bases are TGCGCCAGCAGCCATAAGGGGCTAGGCGGCTACGAGCAGTACTTC. Translating it yields CASSHKGLGGYEQYF.

There are a few counts of this clone. The genes are TRBV13 and TRBJ1-2; TRBD1 matches at 8 bases. V lost 1 base, J lost 5 bases, and 9 bases stayed unmatched. This CDR3 spans 16 amino acids. Germline values: CDR1 PRHDT, CDR2 FYEKMQ (reference sequence). In nucleotides, the CDR3 is TGTGCCAGCAGCTTAGCTACCGGGACAGGATCATATGGCTACACCTTC. This encodes CASSLATGTGSYGYTF.

The chain uses TRBV6-2 or TRBV6-3 and TRBJ1-1, with a weak D call TRBD1 (5 bases). Germline lookup yields CDR1 MNHEY and CDR2 SVGEGT. Trimming pared 2 bases from V and 5 bases from J, leaving 12 bases between. The CDR3 has 14 amino acids. The CDR3 protein is CASSYGRWGTEAFF. For the CDR3, the DNA is TGTGCCAGCAGTTACGGCAGGTGGGGGACTGAAGCTTTCTTT.

Here the CDR3 reads CASSLGQGALYEQYF. As DNA, the CDR3 is TGTGCCAGCAGTTTAGGGCAGGGGGCTCTGTACGAGCAGTACTTC. This chain links TRBV27 with TRBJ2-7, with 8 bases matching TRBD1. The CDR3 covers 15 residues. CDR1 MNHEY and CDR2 SMNVEV come from the germline V gene (reference sequence). The V gene end was trimmed by 2 bases and the J gene end by 4 bases; junction bases not matched to a gene: 7.

The rearrangement uses TRBV4-1 and TRBJ2-2; TRBD2 aligns across 13 bases. The CDR3 totals 17 residues. Germline V lookup: CDR1 MGHRA, CDR2 YSYEKL. V gave up 7 bases and J gave up 5 bases; unmatched junction bases: 10. This chain's CDR3 is CASNDLPGLAGTGELFF. CDR3 nucleotide sequence: TGCGCCAGCAACGACCTCCCGGGACTAGCGGGGACCGGGGAGCTGTTTTTT.

V is TRBV18 and J is TRBJ2-7; 7 nucleotides agree with TRBD1. CDR3 length: 15 residues. Losses at the gene ends were 3 bases for V and 7 bases for J; bases not matched to a gene: 12. The germline V gene has CDR1 KGHSH and CDR2 LQKENI. The CDR3 sequence: CASSPTQGPVGEQYF. The DNA of the CDR3 is TGTGCCAGCTCACCGACACAGGGGCCCGTGGGGGAGCAGTACTTC.

The chain is built from TRBV7-3 and TRBJ2-2, with a possible D match to TRBD1 (6 bases). Germline CDR1 SGHTA, CDR2 FQGTGA. V dropped 3 bases and J dropped 2 bases, with 10 bases sitting between them. The CDR3 length is 15 residues. In nucleotides, the CDR3 is TGTGCCAGCAGCTTGGACAGATTAAACACCGGGGAGCTGTTTTTT. Protein product: CASSLDRLNTGELFF.

The gene calls are TRBV30 and TRBJ2-7; 7 bases line up with TRBD1. This CDR3 contains 13 residues. J gave up 4 bases and V 1 base, and 4 bases lay outside the gene matches. Germline lookup yields CDR1 GTSNPN and CDR2 SVGIG (reference sequence). The CDR3 loop reads CAWSATGWYEQYF. CDR3 in DNA: TGTGCCTGGAGTGCGACAGGGTGGTACGAGCAGTACTTC. Together with reference TRBV30 and TRBJ2-7, the CDR3 gives the full variable domain: SQTIHQWPATLVQPVGSPLSLECTVEGTSNPNLYWYRQAAGRGLQLLFYSVGIGQISSEVPQNLSASRPQDRQFILSSKKLLLSDSGFYLCAWSATGWYEQYFGPGTRLTVT.

As for this clone: Other nucleotide sequences from this sample produce the same CDR3. V and J are TRBV5-1 and TRBJ2-1; no definite D call. CDR1 is SGHRS, CDR2 YFSETQ, per germline. The CDR3 is 13 residues long. V lost 1 base to trimming and J lost 4 bases, with 6 bases between them. The CDR3 DNA reads TGCGCCAGCAGCTTGTGGTCTTACAATGAGCAGTTCTTC. Protein product: CASSLWSYNEQFF. The entire variable domain, with the rest obtained from reference TRBV5-1 and TRBJ2-1, is as follows: KAGVTQTPRYLIKTRGQQVTLSCSPISGHRSVSWYQQTPGQGLQFLFEYFSETQRNKGNFPGRFSGRQFSNSRSEMNVSTLELGDSALYLCASSLWSYNEQFFGPGTRLTVL.

The V call is TRBV28, the J call TRBJ2-6; 7 bases are shared with TRBD1. Trimming took 7 bases from V and 4 from J; bases not matched to a gene: 4. CDR3 size: 14 residues. Germline loops: CDR1 MDHEN, CDR2 SYDVKM. CDR3 region: CASNTGAGANVLTF. The DNA of the CDR3 is TGTGCCAGCAATACAGGGGCCGGGGCCAACGTCCTGACTTTC.

The chain is built from TRBV19 and TRBJ2-5; tentative D call: TRBD1 (5 bases). The CDR3 covers 14 residues. The V end lost 10 bases, the J end lost 2 bases, and 17 bases lay between the germline ends. Germline CDR1 reads LNHDA; CDR2 reads SQIVND (reference sequence). DNA of the CDR3: TGTGCCACCAAACGAGGTCCAGGGCAAGAGACCCAGTACTTC. Translated: CATKRGPGQETQYF. Full variable domain (outside the CDR3, taken from reference TRBV19 and TRBJ2-5): DGGITQSPKYLFRKEGQNVTLSCEQNLNHDAMYWYRQDPGQGLRLIYYSQIVNDFQKGDIAEGYSVSREKKESFPLTVTSAQKNPTAFYLCATKRGPGQETQYFGPGTRLLVL.

DNA for the CDR3: TGTGCCAGCAGCTTATACGGGTACAATGAGCAGTTCTTC. This sequence encodes CASSLYGYNEQFF. V is TRBV13 and J is TRBJ2-1; D is unclear. The CDR3 sequence is 13 residues long. CDR1 and CDR2 from the germline V gene are PRHDT and FYEKMQ (reference sequence). Trimming left V 2 bases short and J 4 bases short, with 6 bases between.

This clone showed up just once. V gene TRBV2 combines with J gene TRBJ1-5; D gene unclear. Deletions cut 6 bases from V and 0 bases from J, with 9 bases between. This CDR3 contains 14 residues. Germline values: CDR1 SNHLY, CDR2 FYNNEI. The CDR3 nucleotides are TGTGCCAGCAGCGTCAGTTATAGCAATCAGCCCCAGCATTTT. Amino acids: CASSVSYSNQPQHF.

V and J are TRBV6-5 and TRBJ1-2, with no clear D. This CDR3 region has 12 residues. Germline V lookup: CDR1 MNHEY, CDR2 SVGAGI. V was shortened by 8 bases and J by 0 bases, with 7 bases between the two germline ends. The CDR3 is CASATTNYGYTF. CDR3 nucleotides: TGTGCCAGCGCGACTACTAACTATGGCTACACCTTC.

The CDR3 is CASSQEARGVDTQYF. The CDR3 nucleotides are TGCGCCAGCAGCCAAGAGGCTAGAGGCGTAGATACGCAGTATTTT. The chain employs TRBV4-3 and TRBJ2-3; no clear D. The CDR3 contains 15 residues. Looked up from germline, CDR1 is LGHNA and CDR2 is YSLEER. V was shortened by 0 bases and J by 5 bases, with 12 bases between the two germline ends.

This chain connects TRBV5-1 to TRBJ2-2; D gene unclear. Germline V gene sequence: CDR1 SGHRS, CDR2 YFSETQ. This CDR3 comprises 11 residues. The germline V and J ends were trimmed by 6 bases and 8 bases, with 8 bases remaining between them. CDR3 DNA sequence: TGCGCCAGCATTGGGTTTGGGGAGCTGTTTTTT. This encodes CASIGFGELFF.

This chain uses TRBV6-5 with TRBJ2-7; the match to TRBD1 covers 7 bases. CDR3 length equals 16 residues. Germline CDR1 MNHEY, CDR2 SVGAGI. Trimming took 0 bases from V and 1 from J; bases not matched to a gene: 6. In DNA, the CDR3 is TGTGCCAGCAGTTACTCGATACAGGGGCGTTCCTACGAGCAGTACTTC. Its translation: CASSYSIQGRSYEQYF.

This chain joins TRBV6-1 and TRBJ2-5; 11 bases map to TRBD2. V dropped 2 bases and J dropped 3; count of bases not matched to a gene: 2. Looked up from germline, CDR1 is MNHNS and CDR2 is SASEGT. The length of the CDR3 is 15 residues. For the CDR3, the DNA is TGTGCCAGCAGTGAACCGGGACTAGCGGAAGAGACCCAGTACTTC. This translates into CASSEPGLAEETQYF.

The CDR3 loop reads CASSSSGNRDPYGYTF. The CDR3 DNA is TGCGCCAGCAGCTCATCGGGGAACAGGGATCCCTATGGCTACACCTTC. The V call is TRBV5-1, the J call TRBJ1-2; maybe TRBD1 (6 bases). Trimming took 3 bases from V and 4 from J, leaving 19 bases between them. The CDR3 totals 16 residues. The germline CDR1 and CDR2 sequences are SGHRS and YFSETQ.

The chain uses TRBV28 and TRBJ1-1; D ambiguous. V was cut by 6 bases and J by 4 bases, with 15 bases left in between. Germline CDR1 MDHEN, CDR2 SYDVKM. CDR3 length: 14 residues. The CDR3 protein is CASSPRTERTEAFF. CDR3 DNA: TGTGCCAGCAGCCCTCGGACGGAGCGCACTGAAGCTTTCTTT. Full variable domain (outside the CDR3, taken from reference TRBV28 and TRBJ1-1): DVKVTQSSRYLVKRTGEKVFLECVQDMDHENMFWYRQDPGLGLRLIYFSYDVKMKEKGDIPEGYSVSREKKERFSLILESASTNQTSMYLCASSPRTERTEAFFGQGTRLTVV.

This chain links TRBV2 with TRBJ1-2, with 9 bases lining up with TRBD1. V was pared by 4 bases and J by 0 bases, with 3 bases of the junction left unmatched. Germline V gene sequence: CDR1 SNHLY, CDR2 FYNNEI. The CDR3 is 15 amino acids. For the CDR3, the DNA is TGTGCCAGCAGTGGGGGGACAGGGTCTAACTATGGCTACACCTTC. Encoded protein: CASSGGTGSNYGYTF.

The gene calls are TRBV5-8 and TRBJ2-1; unclear D gene. The CDR3 spans 14 residues. From germline, CDR1 is SGHTS and CDR2 YDEGEE. Trimming stripped 2 bases from V and 3 bases from J, with 9 bases between. The CDR3 loop is CASSLPLRYNEQFF. DNA for the CDR3: TGTGCCAGCAGCTTACCTCTCCGCTACAATGAGCAGTTCTTC.

This chain connects TRBV7-3 to TRBJ2-1; 13 positions agree with TRBD2. This CDR3 contains 15 residues. V trimming: 0 bases; J trimming: 8 bases; junction bases outside the gene matches: 1. The germline V gene encodes CDR1 SGHTA and CDR2 FQGTGA. The CDR3 sequence: CASSLTGLAGDEQFF. The CDR3 DNA is TGTGCCAGCAGCTTAACCGGACTAGCGGGGGATGAGCAGTTCTTC.

The chain recombines TRBV19 with TRBJ1-1; D uncertain. Germline-derived CDR1 and CDR2 are LNHDA and SQIVND (reference sequence). This CDR3 contains 13 residues. V was clipped by 11 bases and J by 4 bases, with 17 bases between them. The CDR3 DNA follows: TGTGCCCACCCAGAGGGCACAATCACTGAAGCTTTCTTT. Its protein product is CAHPEGTITEAFF.